This TCR beta chain was identified in a study of shared clonotypes between healthy human individuals (dated by TCRdb to between 2020 and 2021). With respect to the entire study: A couple of women and a few men aged 18 to 49 years were included in the cohort. The study deeply sequenced blood TCR repertoires of five healthy adults to estimate repertoire size and the extent of clonotype sharing between individuals. For each donor, CD4 naive and CD4 memory were each run on three plates, CD8 naive on two plates, and CD8 memory on one plate. To increase sequencing depth and limit assay-specific biases, TCR repertoire library preparation and sequencing were carried out by different laboratories using diverse techniques. Per donor, leukapheresis produced somewhere between about 0.85 and 8.9 billion PBMCs. The paper as a whole reports these results and caveats: Across several donors, roughly 5.1% of naive CD4, roughly 3.8% of naive CD8, under 2.5% of memory CD4, and about 0.4% of memory CD8 clonotypes were shared. Larger estimated clonotype richness was generally found for naive subsets than for memory subsets. The small number of donors limited the genetic and exposure-history diversity represented. Clonotypes shared by all four sorted-subset donors showed higher generation probabilities than non-shared clonotypes. Incomplete sequencing was indicated by rarefaction of sorted-subset datasets, despite the large sequencing depth. Based on pairwise subsampling, the degree of clonotype sharing among donors was expected to be affected by sequencing depth. Sampling was restricted to blood, and TCR repertoires in tissue are likely to differ from TCR repertoires in blood.

Based on the germline V gene, the CDR1 and CDR2 sequences are SNHLY and FYNNEI. There are 12 amino acids in the CDR3, from cysteine to phenylalanine inclusive. The read is trimmed to its CDR3 DNA, 36 bases read in frame from base 1. V loses 4 bases of germline sequence and J loses 2 bases, and the interval between the two ends is 3 bases. Using the deep immunoSEQ assay, TCR CDR3 regions were amplified from genomic DNA by multiplex PCR. Extracted genomic DNA from each cell subset was distributed evenly across all wells of several immunoSEQ 96-well plates, and each plate was treated as a replicate. For sorted subsets, each replicate PCR was loaded with 200 ng genomic DNA, equivalent to 25,000 to 35,000 T cell genomes. The purified libraries were quantified using a Qubit 3.0 fluorometer, sized with a Bioanalyzer 2100, and then quantified again using the KAPA Library Quantification kit. Each immunoSEQ 96-well plate was sequenced on its own single-read 150-cycle Illumina NextSeq 550 flow cell. The authors processed their data as follows. The immunoSEQ output contained only junctional sequences without quality scores, so filtering could not match that applied to full-length reads. To assign V/J genes and CDR3, sequences were annotated against IMGT germline references using PyIR, a Python wrapper for IgBLAST v1.9. Reads were filtered out if the reads had weak V/J assignments (E-value above 1e-6), no CDR3, stop codons, out-of-frame junctions, or ambiguous translated residues. A V3J clonotype was defined by an identical inferred V gene, J gene, and CDR3 amino acid sequence. The percentage overlap between two repertoires was calculated by dividing the number of shared unique clonotypes by the size of the smaller repertoire. Richness of each repertoire was evaluated using RTK rarefaction, the Chao1 estimator, and Recon v2.1 estimates of unobserved clonotypes. Generation probabilities were computed with OLGA for all TCRbeta clonotypes obtained by the gDNA method from four donors. The source is immuneACCESS, and TCRdb retained only in-frame sequences with V and J called. Part of the clones is not carried over; for the studies checked, unresolved V genes explain less than half of this, and the remainder is unexplained. V and J calls plus clone size are reproduced from that table; the DNA served to infer D and trimming. The sample records fewer than 1.6 million clones, approximately 98.5% of which are singletons. Around 0.33% of the sample belongs to the ten largest clones.

As to this clone: The antigen this receptor binds is unknown. No base-level quality is on record; no much larger clone is a single base apart.

The donors were healthy, HIV-negative adults who had no recently reported acute infections or vaccinations. Every donor was a Caucasian adult living in Nashville, Tennessee, USA. CD4+ T cells were enriched by magnetic negative selection, after which naive cells were positively selected on CD45RA and the negative fraction was taken as the memory subset. Blood was collected by leukapheresis, and PBMCs were isolated by Ficoll-Histopaque density gradient centrifugation and then cryopreserved in liquid nitrogen vapor phase. Purity and quantity of every magnetically sorted T cell population were checked by analytical flow cytometry. Each sorted fraction had its genomic DNA isolated and then quantified by UV absorbance on a Nanodrop 2000c.

This TCR came from a man aged 25 to 40 in good health. Recombination connected TRBV2 to TRBJ1-5, with no confidently assigned D gene. Sequenced input: naive CD4+ T cells sorted from blood. The cell subset or site label of this sample denotes: CD45RA+ positively selected. The CDR3 protein is CASSGGNQPQHF. The DNA reads TGTGCCAGCAGTGGCGGCAATCAGCCCCAGCATTTT.